This is a list of T cell receptor beta chains from one sample in a study of CD8+ T cells in alopecia areata. Sequenced by immunoSEQ multiplex PCR; TCRdb stores in-frame clones only, minus some. Altogether some 180,000 clones are present, approximately 51% being singletons, with the ten largest covering roughly a tenth. Sequenced here: CD8+ T cells sorted from blood, sampled at approximately week 52, from a patient treated with tofacitinib. The receptors were gathered from a human donor with alopecia areata. Both conserved end residues are part of each CDR3. The D gene is left open where the match is weak. A clone size is listed for some rows: how often the clone was seen (once, few, many), or a class if it is expanded.

size,D,J,V,DNA,CDR3
-,-,TRBJ2-3,TRBV6-5,TGTGCCAGCAGTTACTCCGTCGAGGGAGATACGCAGTATTTT,CASSYSVEGDTQYF
-,TRBD2,TRBJ2-5,TRBV6-5,TGTGCCAGCAGCCTAGCGGATCCACGGGAAGAGACCCAGTACTTC,CASSLADPREETQYF
few,-,TRBJ1-4,TRBV30,TGTGCCTGGAGTGTACGGGGGGGAAAACTGTTTTTT,CAWSVRGGKLFF
-,-,TRBJ1-5,TRBV27,TGTGCCAGCAGCTTAACCGGGGCCAACAATCAGCCCCAGCATTTT,CASSLTGANNQPQHF
-,TRBD1,TRBJ2-2,TRBV9,TGTGCCAGCAGCGAGACAGGGCAGACCGGGGAGCTGTTTTTT,CASSETGQTGELFF
few,-,TRBJ1-1,TRBV6-6,TGTGCCAGCAGCGTAATACAGTCGAACACTGAAGCTTTCTTT,CASSVIQSNTEAFF
-,-,TRBJ2-7,TRBV7-9,TGTGCCAGCAGCACGTGGACCTACGAGCAGTACTTC,CASSTWTYEQYF
-,TRBD2,TRBJ2-1,TRBV7-8,TGTGCCAGCAGCTTAACCGGGGGAGCGGGAGAGCAGTTCTTC,CASSLTGGAGEQFF
-,TRBD2,TRBJ2-1,TRBV29-1,TGCAGCGGCCTCAGCGGGGGTGACGATGAGCAGTTCTTC,CSGLSGGDDEQFF
-,-,TRBJ2-7,TRBV27,TGTGCCAGCAGTCCCTCCGTAGGGGGGACCCATTACGAGCAGTACTTC,CASSPSVGGTHYEQYF
-,TRBD2,TRBJ2-3,TRBV4-3,TGCGCCAGCAGCCCCAACAGCGGGGTAGCAGATACGCAGTATTTT,CASSPNSGVADTQYF
-,-,TRBJ2-6,TRBV7-8,TGTGCCAGCAGCTTAGCGCAGGGTTCCGGGGCCAACGTCCTGACTTTC,CASSLAQGSGANVLTF
-,-,TRBJ1-1,TRBV29-1,TGCAGCGTGGGAGGGACCCCGAGGGGCACTGAAGCTTTCTTT,CSVGGTPRGTEAFF
-,-,TRBJ1-2,TRBV25-1,TGTGCCAGCACTAGCGGGCGGGATGTGTCGTTC,CASTSGRDVSF
-,-,TRBJ2-7,TRBV5-6,TGTGCCAGCAGCACCTCACAGGGACCCCCCTACGAGCAGTACTTC,CASSTSQGPPYEQYF
-,-,TRBJ1-1,TRBV7-2,TGTGCCAGCAGCTCCACGCGGAACACTGAAGCTTTCTTT,CASSSTRNTEAFF
-,-,TRBJ1-1,TRBV11-3,TGTGCCAGCAGCTTAGCGATGGGTACTGGTGAAGCTTTCTTT,CASSLAMGTGEAFF
-,-,TRBJ2-5,TRBV5-1,TGCGCCAGCAGCTTGGGATTAGAATCGGGGCAAGAGACCCAGTACTTC,CASSLGLESGQETQYF
-,TRBD1,TRBJ1-1,TRBV6-5,TGTGCCAGCAGTGCGGGACAGTTTGAAGCTTTCTTT,CASSAGQFEAFF
-,-,TRBJ1-6,TRBV27,TGTGCCAGCAGTTCCGGGCAGGCGGATTCACCCCTCCACTTT,CASSSGQADSPLHF
-,-,TRBJ2-3,TRBV5-4,TGTGCCAGCAGCTGGACAAGGCTTCGTACGCAGTATTTT,CASSWTRLRTQYF
-,-,TRBJ1-6,TRBV13,TGTGCCAGCAGCTCCACGGGACAAGACAATTCACCCCTCCACTTT,CASSSTGQDNSPLHF
few,-,TRBJ2-7,TRBV2,TGTGCCAGCAGTGAACTGGTGCTTGGGGAGCAGTACTTC,CASSELVLGEQYF
-,TRBD1,TRBJ1-2,TRBV6-1,TGTGCCAGCAGTACCGGGACAGGGCCCCTCTATGGCTACACCTTC,CASSTGTGPLYGYTF
-,-,TRBJ1-5,TRBV10-3,TGTGCCATCAGTGAAATTGCGAATCAGCCCCAGCATTTT,CAISEIANQPQHF
-,TRBD2,TRBJ2-1,TRBV6-6,TGTGCCAGCAGCTTTACTAGCGGGGGGGCCAATGAGCAGTTCTTC,CASSFTSGGANEQFF
-,TRBD1,TRBJ2-2,TRBV5-4,TGTGCCAGCAGCCAACCGGACAGGGCGAACACCGGGGAGCTGTTTTTT,CASSQPDRANTGELFF
-,TRBD1,TRBJ2-1,TRBV9,TGTGCCAGCAGCCCCGGCGGGCAGGGGGCAAGCTCCTACAATGAGCAGTTCTTC,CASSPGGQGASSYNEQFF
few,TRBD1,TRBJ1-5,TRBV2,TGTGCCAGCACCATCGGGACAGTCAATCAGCCCCAGCATTTT,CASTIGTVNQPQHF
once,-,TRBJ2-5,TRBV4-1,TGCGCCAGCAGCCAAGATTTTGGACAGTCTCAGGAGACCCAGTACTTC,CASSQDFGQSQETQYF
-,-,TRBJ1-1,TRBV9,TGTGCCAGCAGCGTAGTAGGAGGCAGAATGAACACTGAAGCTTTCTTT,CASSVVGGRMNTEAFF
-,TRBD1,TRBJ1-4,TRBV7-6,TGTGCCAGCAGCTTAGCGAGGGGACAGGGTGACGAAAAACTGTTTTTT,CASSLARGQGDEKLFF
-,-,TRBJ2-1,TRBV5-1,TGCGCCAGCAGCTTGGAAGGGGCGTACAATGAGCAGTTCTTC,CASSLEGAYNEQFF
-,TRBD1,TRBJ1-2,TRBV30,TGTGCCTGGAGTGCAGGGGGCGCGGGCTATGGCTACACCTTC,CAWSAGGAGYGYTF
-,-,TRBJ1-2,TRBV7-9,TGTGCCAGCAGTGCTCCCGGGACCGCTAACTATGGCTACACCTTC,CASSAPGTANYGYTF
-,TRBD2,TRBJ2-5,TRBV4-3,TGCGCCAGCAGCCAACGTGGACTAGCGGGGGATGAGACCCAGTACTTC,CASSQRGLAGDETQYF
-,-,TRBJ2-1,TRBV13,TGTGCCAGCGGGGGCAGGGAGACTGGAAATGAGCAGTTCTTC,CASGGRETGNEQFF
-,TRBD2,TRBJ2-7,TRBV10-3,TGTGCCATCAGTTCTAGCGGGGGCCTAACCTCCTACGAGCAGTACTTC,CAISSSGGLTSYEQYF
few,TRBD2,TRBJ2-2,TRBV6-1,TGTGCCAGCACTAGCGGGGGGGCCACCGGGGAGCTGTTTTTT,CASTSGGATGELFF
-,TRBD1,TRBJ2-7,TRBV7-2,TGTGCCAGCAGCTCCCCCGGGACAGGGACATACGAGCAGTACTTC,CASSSPGTGTYEQYF
few,TRBD1,TRBJ2-7,TRBV15,TGTGCCACCAGCAGAGGATCCGGACAGGGGCGGAACGAGCAGTACTTC,CATSRGSGQGRNEQYF
once,-,TRBJ2-3,TRBV5-6,TGTGCCAGCAGCTTGTTCGCGGATACGCAGTATTTT,CASSLFADTQYF
few,-,TRBJ2-2,TRBV27,TGTGCCAGCAGTCCCTCACAGGGATACACCGGGGAGCTGTTTTTT,CASSPSQGYTGELFF
-,TRBD1,TRBJ2-7,TRBV15,TGTGCCACCAGCAGAGCAGGGACAGAATCGGCCTACGAGCAGTACTTC,CATSRAGTESAYEQYF
-,TRBD2,TRBJ2-1,TRBV7-6,TGTGCCAGCAGCCCTCGTCCGGGGGGGCTTTCGAATGAGCAGTTCTTC,CASSPRPGGLSNEQFF
-,-,TRBJ2-3,TRBV6-5,TGTGCCAGCAGTTATTCAGATACGCAGTATTTT,CASSYSDTQYF
-,-,TRBJ1-3,TRBV25-1,TGTGCCAGCAGTGAATGGGAGGCGCGCTCTGGAAACACCATATATTTT,CASSEWEARSGNTIYF
-,TRBD2,TRBJ2-7,TRBV27,TGTGCCAGCAGTTTTACTAGCGGGGATTACGAGCAGTACTTC,CASSFTSGDYEQYF
once,-,TRBJ1-6,TRBV5-1,TGCGCCAGCAGCTTGGAGCAGGCCCATTCACCCCTCCACTTT,CASSLEQAHSPLHF
-,-,TRBJ2-5,TRBV27,TGTGCCAGCAGTTTTACGGCCACTAGTATCGAGACCCAGTACTTC,CASSFTATSIETQYF